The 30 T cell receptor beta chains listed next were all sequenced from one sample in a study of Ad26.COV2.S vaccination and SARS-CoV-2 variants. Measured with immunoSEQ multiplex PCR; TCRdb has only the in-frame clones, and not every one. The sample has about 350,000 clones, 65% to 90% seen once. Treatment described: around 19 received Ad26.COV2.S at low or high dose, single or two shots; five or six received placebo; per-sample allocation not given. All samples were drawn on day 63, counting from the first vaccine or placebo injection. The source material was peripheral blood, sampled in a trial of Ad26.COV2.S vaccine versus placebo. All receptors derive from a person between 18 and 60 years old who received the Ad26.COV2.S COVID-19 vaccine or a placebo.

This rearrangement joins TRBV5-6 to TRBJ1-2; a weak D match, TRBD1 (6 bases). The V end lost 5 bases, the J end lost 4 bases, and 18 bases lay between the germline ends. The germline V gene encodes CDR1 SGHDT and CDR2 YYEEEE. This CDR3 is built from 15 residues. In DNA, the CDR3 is TGTGCCAGCAGTCGAGCTACAGGGAAACTCTATGGCTACACCTTC. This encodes CASSRATGKLYGYTF.

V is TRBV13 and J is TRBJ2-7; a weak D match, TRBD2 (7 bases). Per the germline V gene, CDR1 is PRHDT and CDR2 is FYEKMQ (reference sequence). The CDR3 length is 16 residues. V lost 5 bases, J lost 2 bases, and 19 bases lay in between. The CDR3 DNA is TGTGCCAGCAGCCCCCGGGGAGGGGGATTTCCCTACGAGCAGTACTTC. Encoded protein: CASSPRGGGFPYEQYF.

CDR3 sequence: CASSESGSYEKLFF. In DNA, the CDR3 is TGTGCCAGCAGTGAGTCAGGGTCGTATGAAAAACTGTTTTTT. V is TRBV7-9 and J is TRBJ1-4; perhaps TRBD1 as D (5 bases). The CDR3 spans 14 residues. V was shortened by 6 bases and J by 6 bases, with 14 bases between the two germline ends. Germline assignment: CDR1 SEHNR and CDR2 FQNEAQ (reference sequence). The full variable domain, its missing parts supplied by reference TRBV7-9 and TRBJ1-4, is DTGVSQNPRHKITKRGQNVTFRCDPISEHNRLYWYRQTLGQGPEFLTYFQNEAQLEKSRLLSDRFSAERPKGSFSTLEIQRTEQGDSAMYLCASSESGSYEKLFFGSGTQLSVL.

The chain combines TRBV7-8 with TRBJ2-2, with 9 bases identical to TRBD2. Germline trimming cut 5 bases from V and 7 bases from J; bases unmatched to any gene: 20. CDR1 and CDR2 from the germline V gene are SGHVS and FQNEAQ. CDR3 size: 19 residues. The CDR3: CASSPPLTSGPLFGGELFF. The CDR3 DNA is TGTGCCAGCAGCCCACCCCTGACTAGCGGACCCCTATTCGGCGGGGAGCTGTTTTTT.

CDR3 in amino acids: CASSQDRGGGAVNEQFF. CDR3 DNA sequence: TGTGCCAGCAGCCAAGATAGAGGAGGGGGGGCGGTCAATGAGCAGTTCTTC. The rearrangement joins TRBV4-2 to TRBJ2-1; tentative D call: TRBD2 (7 bases). Germline V gene data show CDR1 as LGHNA and CDR2 as YNFKEQ. This CDR3 has 17 residues. V gave up 0 bases and J gave up 6 bases, with 18 bases separating them.

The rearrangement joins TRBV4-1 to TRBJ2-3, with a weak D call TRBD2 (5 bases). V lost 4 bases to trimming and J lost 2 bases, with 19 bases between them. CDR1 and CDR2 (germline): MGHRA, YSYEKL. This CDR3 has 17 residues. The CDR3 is CASSRSSEASYTDTQYF. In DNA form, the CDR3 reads TGCGCCAGCAGCCGATCCTCCGAAGCTAGCTACACAGATACGCAGTATTTT.

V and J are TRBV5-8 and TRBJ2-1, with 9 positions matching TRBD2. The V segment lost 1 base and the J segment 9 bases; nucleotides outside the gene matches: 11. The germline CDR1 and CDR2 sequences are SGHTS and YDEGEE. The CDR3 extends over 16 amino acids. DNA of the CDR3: TGTGCCAGCAGCTTGTGGCGTCGCGGGGGGGCGGTTGAGCAGTTCTTC. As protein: CASSLWRRGGAVEQFF.

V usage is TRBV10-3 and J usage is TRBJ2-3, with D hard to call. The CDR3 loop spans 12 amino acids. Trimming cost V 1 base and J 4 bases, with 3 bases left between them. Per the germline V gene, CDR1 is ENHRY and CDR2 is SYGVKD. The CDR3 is CAISELADTQYF. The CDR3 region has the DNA TGTGCCATCAGTGAGTTAGCAGATACGCAGTATTTT.

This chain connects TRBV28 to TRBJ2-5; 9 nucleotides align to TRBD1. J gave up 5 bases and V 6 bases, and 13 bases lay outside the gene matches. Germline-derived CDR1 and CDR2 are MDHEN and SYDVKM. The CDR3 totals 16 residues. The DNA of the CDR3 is TGTGCCAGCAGACGCCAACAGGGGGCAGGCGCCGAGACCCAGTACTTC. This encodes CASRRQQGAGAETQYF.

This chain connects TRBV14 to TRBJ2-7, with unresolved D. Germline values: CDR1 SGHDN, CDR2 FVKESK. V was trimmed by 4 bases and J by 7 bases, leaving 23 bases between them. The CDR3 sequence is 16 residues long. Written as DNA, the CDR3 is TGTGCCAGCAGCCCACCCCGGGCAGACCCTGCGAGGGAGCAGTACTTC. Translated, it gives CASSPPRADPAREQYF.

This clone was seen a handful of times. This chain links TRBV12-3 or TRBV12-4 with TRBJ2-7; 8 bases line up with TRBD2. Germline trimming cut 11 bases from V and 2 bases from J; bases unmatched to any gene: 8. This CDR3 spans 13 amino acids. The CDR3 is CASGTSLTYEQYF. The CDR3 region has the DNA TGTGCCTCAGGGACTAGTCTAACCTACGAGCAGTACTTC.

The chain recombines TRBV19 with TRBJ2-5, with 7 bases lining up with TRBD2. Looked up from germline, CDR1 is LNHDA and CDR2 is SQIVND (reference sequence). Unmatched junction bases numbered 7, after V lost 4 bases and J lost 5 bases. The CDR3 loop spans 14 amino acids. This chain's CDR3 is CASSRLAAGETQYF. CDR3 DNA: TGTGCCAGTAGTAGGCTAGCGGCTGGGGAGACCCAGTACTTC.

The CDR3 nucleotides read TGTGCCAGCAGCTGGACAGGGGGCCGAGGCAATGAGCAGTTCTTC. Residues: CASSWTGGRGNEQFF. The J gene is TRBJ2-1, the V gene TRBV27, with 11 bases fitting TRBD1. The germline gives CDR1 MNHEY, CDR2 SMNVEV (reference sequence). The CDR3 is 15 amino acids. The V and J ends lost 6 bases and 6 bases, in that order; junction bases with no gene match: 7.

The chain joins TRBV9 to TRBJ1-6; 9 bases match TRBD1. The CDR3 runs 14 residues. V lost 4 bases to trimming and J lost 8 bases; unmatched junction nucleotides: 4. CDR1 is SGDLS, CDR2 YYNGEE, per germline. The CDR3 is CASSHRTGDSPLHF. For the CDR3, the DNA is TGTGCCAGCAGCCATCGGACAGGGGATTCACCCCTCCACTTT.

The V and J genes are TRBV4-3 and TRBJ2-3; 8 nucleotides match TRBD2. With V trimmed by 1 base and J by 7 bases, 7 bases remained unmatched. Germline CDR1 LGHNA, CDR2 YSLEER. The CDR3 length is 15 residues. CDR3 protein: CASSQAASGLNTQYF. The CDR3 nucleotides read TGCGCCAGCAGCCAAGCGGCTAGCGGGTTAAATACGCAGTATTTT.

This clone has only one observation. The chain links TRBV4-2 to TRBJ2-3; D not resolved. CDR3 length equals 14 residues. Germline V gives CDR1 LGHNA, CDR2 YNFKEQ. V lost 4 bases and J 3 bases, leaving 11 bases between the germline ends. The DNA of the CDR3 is TGTGCCAGCAGCCGTAACCCTCCAACAGATACGCAGTATTTT. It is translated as CASSRNPPTDTQYF.

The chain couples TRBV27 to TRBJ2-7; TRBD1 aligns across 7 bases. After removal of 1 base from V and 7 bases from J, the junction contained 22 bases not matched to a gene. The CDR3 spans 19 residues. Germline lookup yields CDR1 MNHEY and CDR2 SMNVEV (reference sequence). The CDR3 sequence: CASSLLAGRGGAFSGEQYF. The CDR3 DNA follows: TGTGCCAGCAGTTTATTGGCGGGTCGAGGGGGCGCTTTCTCAGGAGAGCAGTACTTC.

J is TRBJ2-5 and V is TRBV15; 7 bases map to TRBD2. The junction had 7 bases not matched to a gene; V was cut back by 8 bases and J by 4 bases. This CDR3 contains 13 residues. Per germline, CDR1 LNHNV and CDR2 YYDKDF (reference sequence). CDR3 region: CATRVGGGETQYF. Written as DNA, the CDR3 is TGTGCCACCCGAGTGGGCGGGGGAGAGACCCAGTACTTC.

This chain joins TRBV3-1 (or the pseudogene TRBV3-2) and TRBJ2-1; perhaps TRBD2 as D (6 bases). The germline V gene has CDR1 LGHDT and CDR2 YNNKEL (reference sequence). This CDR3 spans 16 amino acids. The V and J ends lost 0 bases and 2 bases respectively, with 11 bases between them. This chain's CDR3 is CASSQDGGIAYNEQFF. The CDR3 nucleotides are TGTGCCAGCAGCCAAGATGGCGGGATCGCCTACAATGAGCAGTTCTTC.

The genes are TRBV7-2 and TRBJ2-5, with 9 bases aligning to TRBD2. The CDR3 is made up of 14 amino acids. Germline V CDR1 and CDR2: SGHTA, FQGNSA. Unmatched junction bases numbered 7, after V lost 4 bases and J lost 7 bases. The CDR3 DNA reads TGTGCCAGCAGCTCCGGGACTAGCTTGCGGACCCAGTACTTC. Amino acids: CASSSGTSLRTQYF.

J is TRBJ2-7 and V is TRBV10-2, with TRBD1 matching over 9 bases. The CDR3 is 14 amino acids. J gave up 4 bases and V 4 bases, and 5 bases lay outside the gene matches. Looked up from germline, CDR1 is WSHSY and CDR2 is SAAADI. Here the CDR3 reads CASSAGTGLYEQYF. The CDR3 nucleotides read TGCGCCAGCAGTGCAGGGACAGGGTTGTACGAGCAGTACTTC.

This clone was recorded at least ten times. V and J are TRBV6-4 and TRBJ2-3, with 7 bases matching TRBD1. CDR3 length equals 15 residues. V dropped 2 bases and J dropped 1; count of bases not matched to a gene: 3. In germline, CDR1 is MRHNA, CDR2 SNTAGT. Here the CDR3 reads CASSDGTGGTDTQYF. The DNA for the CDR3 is TGTGCCAGCAGTGACGGAACAGGGGGCACAGATACGCAGTATTTT.

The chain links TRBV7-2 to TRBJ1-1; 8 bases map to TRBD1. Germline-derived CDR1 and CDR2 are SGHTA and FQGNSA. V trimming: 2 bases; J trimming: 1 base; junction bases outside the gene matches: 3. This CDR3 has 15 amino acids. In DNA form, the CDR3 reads TGTGCCAGCAGCTTAAGACAGGGGAAGAACACTGAAGCTTTCTTT. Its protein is CASSLRQGKNTEAFF.

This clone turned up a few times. The DNA of the CDR3 is TGTGCCAGCAGCCTGTTGAGCTATGGAAACACCATATATTTT. Translated, it gives CASSLLSYGNTIYF. The V gene is TRBV14, the J gene TRBJ1-3; no clear D. The CDR3 has 14 residues. The ends were cut back, 4 bases at V and 3 bases at J, with 10 bases in the middle. In germline, CDR1 is SGHDN, CDR2 FVKESK.

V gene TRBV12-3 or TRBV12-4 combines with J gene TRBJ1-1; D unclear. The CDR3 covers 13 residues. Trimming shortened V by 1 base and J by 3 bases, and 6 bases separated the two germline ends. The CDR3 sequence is CASSLGGDTEAFF. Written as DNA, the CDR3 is TGTGCCAGCAGTTTAGGGGGAGACACTGAAGCTTTCTTT.

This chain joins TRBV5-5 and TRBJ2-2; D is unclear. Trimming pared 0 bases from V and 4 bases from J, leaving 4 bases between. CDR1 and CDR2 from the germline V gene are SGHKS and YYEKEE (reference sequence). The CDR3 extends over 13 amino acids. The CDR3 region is CASSLEATGELFF. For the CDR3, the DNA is TGTGCCAGCAGCTTGGAGGCCACCGGGGAGCTGTTTTTT.

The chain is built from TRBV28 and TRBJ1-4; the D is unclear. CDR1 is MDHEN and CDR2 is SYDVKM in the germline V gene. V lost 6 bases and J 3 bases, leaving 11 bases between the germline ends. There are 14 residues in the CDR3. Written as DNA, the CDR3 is TGTGCCAGCAGCGCCGTAGTCGCTAATGAAAAACTGTTTTTT. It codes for CASSAVVANEKLFF.

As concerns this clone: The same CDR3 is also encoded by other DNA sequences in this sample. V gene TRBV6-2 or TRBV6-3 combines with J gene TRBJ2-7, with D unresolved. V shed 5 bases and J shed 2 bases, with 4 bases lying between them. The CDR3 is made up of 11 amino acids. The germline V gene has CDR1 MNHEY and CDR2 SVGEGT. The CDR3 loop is CASSPAYEQYF. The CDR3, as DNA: TGTGCCAGCAGTCCCGCCTACGAGCAGTACTTC.

The CDR3 DNA reads TGTGCCAGCAGTGCGGGACTAGCGGGACGTTTAGAGACCCAGTACTTC. As protein: CASSAGLAGRLETQYF. This chain uses TRBV28 with TRBJ2-5, with TRBD2 matching 13 bases. Losses at the gene ends were 5 bases for V and 4 bases for J; bases not matched to a gene: 7. CDR3 length equals 16 residues. Germline CDR1 MDHEN, CDR2 SYDVKM.

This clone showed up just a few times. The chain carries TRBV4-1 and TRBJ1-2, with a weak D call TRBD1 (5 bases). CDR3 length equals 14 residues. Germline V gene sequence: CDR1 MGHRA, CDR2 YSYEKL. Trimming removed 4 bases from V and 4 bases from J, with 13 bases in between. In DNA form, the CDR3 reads TGCGCCAGCAGCCCGGATGGACAACCCTATGGCTACACCTTC. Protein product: CASSPDGQPYGYTF.